This TCR beta chain was observed in a study of vaccination and CD4 T cells after COVID-19. V lost 6 bases, J lost 5 bases, and 7 bases lay in between. CDR1 and CDR2 from the germline V gene are KGHDR and SFDVKD. The CDR3 extends over 12 amino acids. The assay that was used to sequence DNA from cultured CD4+ T cells was the Oncomine TCR Beta short-read assay. TCRdb reanalysed the PCR reads using MiXCR and keeps one entry per CDR3 protein. The data contain some 16,000 distinct CDR3 sequences, approximately 50% of them seen just once; the ten biggest clones take up 3.7%. Turning to this clonotype: Antigen unknown.

Treatment of the sample: roughly ten-day PBMC culture with coronavirus spike peptide pools or control peptides (ViraFEST assay). ViraFEST used peptide pools to expand antigen-specific T cells before TCR sequencing. This TCR was sampled from a human donor who had recovered from COVID-19. The sample was CD4+ T cells from blood, cultured in vitro, taken before SARS-CoV-2 vaccination. V and J are TRBV24-1 and TRBJ2-1, with a tentative D call TRBD2 (5 bases). The CDR3 bases are TGTGCCACCAGTTACGGGAACAATGAGCAGTTCTTC. Translation: CATSYGNNEQFF.